This entry lists 26 T cell receptor beta chains sequenced from one sample in a study of blood T cell repertoires in COVID-19. Sequencing used immunoSEQ multiplex PCR; TCRdb keeps in-frame clones, though not all of them. The sample yields more than 150,000 clones, about 80% seen once. The sample consisted of peripheral blood. The receptors stem from a man aged 55-75 years with acute or convalescent COVID-19.

The chain is built from TRBV7-6 and TRBJ1-4; D is unresolved. This CDR3 is built from 16 residues. The germline V and J ends were trimmed by 4 bases and 0 bases, with 12 bases remaining between them. Germline V gene data show CDR1 as SGHVS and CDR2 as FNYEAQ. Written as DNA, the CDR3 is TGTGCCAGCAGCTCGAATGCCGGGGCAACTAATGAAAAACTGTTTTTT. It yields the protein CASSSNAGATNEKLFF.

This rearrangement joins TRBV7-9 to TRBJ1-6, with D perhaps matching TRBD1 (5 bases). V was trimmed by 4 bases and J by 5 bases, leaving 12 bases between them. This CDR3 has 15 amino acids. From germline, CDR1 is SEHNR and CDR2 FQNEAQ (reference sequence). CDR3 DNA: TGTGCCAGCAGCTCCGGGGGGGTGGATAATTCACCCCTCCACTTT. Translating gives CASSSGGVDNSPLHF.

The chain joins TRBV7-8 to TRBJ1-2; TRBD1 agrees at 7 bases. The CDR3 is made up of 14 amino acids. The V gene end was trimmed by 5 bases and the J gene end by 0 bases; junction bases not matched to a gene: 3. Germline V CDR1 and CDR2: SGHVS, FQNEAQ. The CDR3 here is CASSPGTANYGYTF. As DNA, the CDR3 is TGTGCCAGCAGCCCCGGGACAGCTAACTATGGCTACACCTTC.

The J gene is TRBJ2-2, the V gene TRBV3-1 (or the pseudogene TRBV3-2); TRBD2 might be the D (5 bases). The length of the CDR3 is 15 residues. V was cut by 1 base and J by 5 bases, with 11 bases left in between. From germline, CDR1 is LGHDT and CDR2 YNNKEL (reference sequence). CDR3 DNA: TGTGCCAGCAGCCAAGGAGCGGCGGGTACCGGGGAGCTGTTTTTT. This encodes CASSQGAAGTGELFF.

This chain joins TRBV6-6 and TRBJ2-5; D perhaps matches TRBD2 (5 bases). The CDR3 loop spans 16 amino acids. V dropped 2 bases and J dropped 2 bases, with 15 bases sitting between them. CDR1 is MNHNY and CDR2 is SVGAGI in the germline V gene (reference sequence). The CDR3 DNA is TGTGCCAGCAGTTACGGGCTAGCCTTACTACAAGAGACCCAGTACTTC. Protein product: CASSYGLALLQETQYF.

A single count supports this clone. This chain uses TRBV18 with TRBJ1-6; 8 bases match TRBD1. Germline V CDR1 and CDR2: KGHSH, LQKENI. CDR3 length: 15 residues. Trimming cost V 3 bases and J 9 bases; bases outside gene matches: 7. The DNA for the CDR3 is TGTGCCAGCTCACCTTCTGGACAGGGAGGTTCACCCCTCCACTTT. Translating it yields CASSPSGQGGSPLHF.

The V call is TRBV19, the J call TRBJ2-2; TRBD1 agrees at 8 bases. Germline V gene data show CDR1 as LNHDA and CDR2 as SQIVND (reference sequence). J was trimmed by 3 bases and V by 5 bases; bases with no gene match: 8. The CDR3 has 16 amino acids. The CDR3, as DNA: TGTGCCAGTAGTGCCGCTCAGGGGGCGGACACCGGGGAGCTGTTTTTT. It encodes CASSAAQGADTGELFF.

This clone has only one observation. The V call is TRBV6-5, the J call TRBJ2-3, with 9 bases fitting TRBD2. The CDR3 totals 16 residues. V dropped 2 bases and J dropped 2; count of bases not matched to a gene: 5. CDR1 MNHEY and CDR2 SVGAGI come from the germline V gene. The CDR3 DNA follows: TGTGCCAGCAGTTACGTCCTAGCGGGGTACACAGATACGCAGTATTTT. The encoded protein is CASSYVLAGYTDTQYF.

This clone was seen repeatedly, ten times or more. V and J are TRBV19 and TRBJ1-1, with D unresolved. The germline V gene encodes CDR1 LNHDA and CDR2 SQIVND (reference sequence). CDR3 size: 13 residues. V lost 1 base to trimming and J lost 5 bases, with 8 bases between them. Here the CDR3 DNA reads TGTGCCAGTAGTATAGGACATACGACTGAAGCTTTCTTT. This translates into CASSIGHTTEAFF.

The rearrangement uses TRBV5-4 and TRBJ2-5; D gene ambiguous. The CDR3 has 13 amino acids. Trimming took off 2 bases at V and 1 base at J, with 6 bases between the two ends. In germline, CDR1 is SGHNT, CDR2 YYREEE (reference sequence). For the CDR3, the DNA is TGTGCCAGCAGCTTCCGTCCCCAAGAGACCCAGTACTTC. Its translation is CASSFRPQETQYF.

The rearrangement joins TRBV19 to TRBJ2-3, with TRBD2 as a possible D gene (6 bases). Germline V gene data show CDR1 as LNHDA and CDR2 as SQIVND (reference sequence). The ends were cut back, 3 bases at V and 2 bases at J, with 18 bases in the middle. There are 17 residues in the CDR3. The chain's CDR3 is CASSMNREALFTDTQYF. Written as DNA, the CDR3 is TGTGCCAGTAGTATGAATAGGGAGGCCCTATTCACAGATACGCAGTATTTT.

This sequence joins TRBV19 and TRBJ1-6; D not resolved. This CDR3 comprises 14 residues. The ends were cut back, 6 bases at V and 7 bases at J, with 13 bases in the middle. The germline CDR1 and CDR2 sequences are LNHDA and SQIVND (reference sequence). The CDR3 here is CASSRGSANSPLHF. In nucleotides, the CDR3 is TGTGCCAGTAGCCGCGGGTCGGCCAATTCACCCCTCCACTTT.

The table lists this clone with a count of one. The genes are TRBV7-9 and TRBJ1-1, with TRBD1 identical over 8 bases. CDR3 length: 14 amino acids. V gave up 6 bases and J gave up 5 bases; unmatched junction bases: 8. CDR1 is SEHNR, CDR2 FQNEAQ, per germline (reference sequence). CDR3 loop: CASRTGERGTEAFF. CDR3 bases: TGTGCCAGCAGGACAGGGGAAAGGGGGACTGAAGCTTTCTTT.

The gene calls are TRBV7-3 and TRBJ2-6; D perhaps matches TRBD2 (6 bases). Trimming took 5 bases from V and 0 from J, leaving 14 bases between them. Germline values: CDR1 SGHTA, CDR2 FQGTGA. The CDR3 is 17 amino acids. CDR3 nucleotide sequence: TGTGCCAGCAGCCCGGGGACTCTCAGCTCTGGGGCCAACGTCCTGACTTTC. Its translation is CASSPGTLSSGANVLTF.

This clone is a singleton in its sample. The chain couples TRBV28 to TRBJ1-2; D gene unclear. The CDR3 length is 13 residues. V dropped 2 bases and J dropped 4 bases, with 8 bases sitting between them. CDR1 MDHEN and CDR2 SYDVKM come from the germline V gene. The CDR3 loop reads CASSLVATYGYTF. CDR3 coding DNA: TGTGCCAGCAGTTTAGTGGCAACCTATGGCTACACCTTC.

The rearrangement uses TRBV2 and TRBJ1-3; D call uncertain. In germline, CDR1 is SNHLY, CDR2 FYNNEI. V shed 7 bases and J shed 10 bases, with 14 bases lying between them. CDR3 length equals 12 residues. CDR3 region: CASTGGGRTIYF. In DNA form, the CDR3 reads TGTGCCAGCACAGGCGGAGGGCGGACCATATATTTT.

This chain joins TRBV5-3 and TRBJ2-7, with D tentatively TRBD2 (6 bases). TRBV5-3 carries the ORF label, with uncertain function. V was clipped by 1 base and J by 2 bases, with 7 bases between them. The CDR3 has 13 residues. The CDR3 reads CARSLPGAYEQYF. In DNA, the CDR3 is TGTGCCAGAAGCTTGCCGGGGGCCTACGAGCAGTACTTC.

V is TRBV4-3 and J is TRBJ2-2; maybe TRBD2 (5 bases). Germline loops: CDR1 LGHNA, CDR2 YSLEER. The CDR3 has 14 residues. Trimming stripped 4 bases from V and 0 bases from J, with 6 bases between. The CDR3 nucleotides are TGCGCCAGCAGCCTACTAGCGAACACCGGGGAGCTGTTTTTT. Translating it yields CASSLLANTGELFF.

The rearrangement links TRBV2 to TRBJ1-1; D call uncertain. The V end lost 3 bases, the J end lost 0 bases, and 5 bases lay between the germline ends. CDR3 length: 13 residues. CDR1 SNHLY and CDR2 FYNNEI come from the germline V gene. CDR3 in DNA: TGTGCCAGCAGTGATGACATGAACACTGAAGCTTTCTTT. Residues: CASSDDMNTEAFF.

This sequence joins TRBV5-5 and TRBJ2-5, with TRBD2 matching over 10 bases. This CDR3 is built from 17 residues. The trim removed 0 bases at V and 5 bases at J, leaving 10 bases unmatched. CDR1 and CDR2 from the germline V gene are SGHKS and YYEKEE (reference sequence). The chain's CDR3 is CASSLGSGGFLVETQYF. The DNA of the CDR3 is TGTGCCAGCAGCTTGGGTAGCGGGGGGTTTCTAGTGGAGACCCAGTACTTC.

The gene calls are TRBV7-9 and TRBJ2-3; D perhaps matches TRBD2 (5 bases). Germline CDR1 reads SEHNR; CDR2 reads FQNEAQ (reference sequence). The ends were cut back, 7 bases at V and 2 bases at J, with 13 bases in the middle. This CDR3 spans 14 amino acids. This chain's CDR3 is CASTSTDFTDTQYF. The CDR3, as DNA: TGTGCCAGCACGAGTACGGACTTCACAGATACGCAGTATTTT.

The chain employs TRBV6-5 and TRBJ1-2; 9 bases fit TRBD1. Germline V CDR1 and CDR2: MNHEY, SVGAGI. Trimming removed 6 bases from V and 5 bases from J; junction bases left unmatched: 10. This CDR3 is built from 15 residues. In DNA form, the CDR3 reads TGTGCCAGCAGCCCAGGGACAGGGACGTGGTATGGCTACACCTTC. Its translation: CASSPGTGTWYGYTF.

The chain combines TRBV25-1 with TRBJ1-5; 10 bases map to TRBD1. The CDR3 spans 14 residues. Germline CDR1 and CDR2: MGHDK and SYGVNS. The ends lost 6 bases at V and 3 bases at J; junction bases unmatched: 2. The CDR3 DNA reads TGTGCCAGCAGGGGACAGGGGACCAATCAGCCCCAGCATTTT. Its protein product is CASRGQGTNQPQHF.

The chain is built from TRBV7-9 and TRBJ1-1, with a possible D match to TRBD1 (6 bases). Germline V lookup: CDR1 SEHNR, CDR2 FQNEAQ (reference sequence). Trimming shortened V by 5 bases and J by 1 base, and 14 bases separated the two germline ends. The CDR3 spans 15 residues. CDR3 region: CASSAAGAGNTEAFF. DNA of the CDR3: TGTGCCAGCAGCGCCGCAGGGGCTGGGAACACTGAAGCTTTCTTT. Full variable domain (missing parts from reference TRBV7-9 and TRBJ1-1): DTGVSQNPRHKITKRGQNVTFRCDPISEHNRLYWYRQTLGQGPEFLTYFQNEAQLEKSRLLSDRFSAERPKGSFSTLEIQRTEQGDSAMYLCASSAAGAGNTEAFFGQGTRLTVV.

The chain combines TRBV2 with TRBJ2-3; TRBD2 agrees at 12 bases. The V and J ends lost 4 bases and 5 bases, in that order; junction bases with no gene match: 1. This CDR3 has 14 residues. Germline CDR1 and CDR2: SNHLY and FYNNEI. The CDR3, as DNA: TGTGCCAGCAGTGTGGGACTAGCGGGAGATACGCAGTATTTT. Encoded protein: CASSVGLAGDTQYF.

The rearrangement joins TRBV9 to TRBJ2-3; no clear D gene. The CDR3 is 15 residues long. The V gene lost 0 bases and the J gene lost 4 bases, with 12 bases spanning the gap. CDR1 and CDR2 from the germline V gene are SGDLS and YYNGEE. Here the CDR3 DNA reads TGTGCCAGCAGCGTAGGCGGCGCCTATTCAGATACGCAGTATTTT. This sequence encodes CASSVGGAYSDTQYF.